The 23 T cell receptor beta chains below were found in one sample sequenced in a study of blood T cell repertoires in COVID-19. Sequenced by immunoSEQ multiplex PCR; TCRdb stores in-frame clones only, minus some. The sample lists about 140,000 clones, around 85% occurring once. Sequenced: peripheral blood. The receptors were sampled from a man aged 45 to 65 with acute or convalescent COVID-19.

The V and J genes are TRBV5-1 and TRBJ1-3, with D possibly being TRBD1 (5 bases). V was pared by 1 base and J by 2 bases, with 13 bases between. Germline CDR1 and CDR2: SGHRS and YFSETQ. This CDR3 spans 16 amino acids. In nucleotides, the CDR3 is TGCGCCAGCAGCTTGAATCGTGCGGGGGCTGGAAACACCATATATTTT. The encoded protein is CASSLNRAGAGNTIYF.

V gene TRBV19 combines with J gene TRBJ2-5; 11 nucleotides line up with TRBD2. This CDR3 spans 15 amino acids. Germline assignment: CDR1 LNHDA and CDR2 SQIVND (reference sequence). V shed 5 bases and J 4 bases; nucleotides not matched to a gene: 6. Here the CDR3 DNA reads TGTGCCAGTAGTGTAGCGGGAGGGCCGGTAGAGACCCAGTACTTC. Amino acid sequence: CASSVAGGPVETQYF.

This clone came up a few times. The V call is TRBV5-6, the J call TRBJ1-3; D may be TRBD1 (5 bases). Germline V gene lookup returns CDR1 SGHDT and CDR2 YYEEEE. The V end was cut by 2 bases, the J end by 2 bases, with 11 bases between. This CDR3 has 15 amino acids. The CDR3 is CASSFYGRAGNTIYF. The CDR3 DNA reads TGTGCCAGCAGCTTTTACGGCAGGGCTGGAAACACCATATATTTT.

This sequence joins TRBV10-3 and TRBJ1-6; no clear D gene. The CDR3 has 12 amino acids. Germline V gene lookup returns CDR1 ENHRY and CDR2 SYGVKD. V was trimmed by 4 bases and J by 14 bases, leaving 12 bases between them. The CDR3 here is CAISVEARTLHF. DNA of the CDR3: TGTGCCATCAGTGTCGAGGCCCGGACCCTCCACTTT.

The CDR3 bases are TGTGCCAGCAGCTCCAGGGGTGGGACTGAAGCTTTCTTT. Translating it yields CASSSRGGTEAFF. The V gene is TRBV5-5, the J gene TRBJ1-1; weak D call: TRBD1 (6 bases). V was cut by 3 bases and J by 5 bases, with 11 bases left in between. The CDR3 contains 13 residues. CDR1 and CDR2 (germline): SGHKS, YYEKEE (reference sequence). Variable domain in full (rest from reference TRBV5-5 and TRBJ1-1): DAGVTQSPTHLIKTRGQQVTLRCSPISGHKSVSWYQQVLGQGPQFIFQYYEKEERGRGNFPDRFSARQFPNYSSELNVNALLLGDSALYLCASSSRGGTEAFFGQGTRLTVV.

The V gene is TRBV5-5, the J gene TRBJ2-1, with D possibly TRBD2 on 5 matching bases. Trimming left V 0 bases short and J 9 bases short, with 10 bases between. Germline CDR1 SGHKS, CDR2 YYEKEE (reference sequence). CDR3 length equals 13 residues. The DNA of the CDR3 is TGTGCCAGCAGCTTGGATAGCGCCCTTGAGCAGTTCTTC. It yields the protein CASSLDSALEQFF.

J is TRBJ2-3 and V is TRBV30; D is possibly TRBD2 (6 bases). The ends were cut back, 7 bases at V and 5 bases at J, with 19 bases in the middle. CDR3 size: 14 residues. Germline loops: CDR1 GTSNPN, CDR2 SVGIG (reference sequence). Written as DNA, the CDR3 is TGTGCCTCCCCGGGGCCCTCCGGGGGAGATACGCAGTATTTT. This sequence encodes CASPGPSGGDTQYF.

There are a few counts of this clone. The gene calls are TRBV15 and TRBJ1-1; TRBD1 matches at 7 bases. V shed 3 bases and J 5 bases; nucleotides not matched to a gene: 9. The CDR3 is made up of 15 amino acids. Germline assignment: CDR1 LNHNV and CDR2 YYDKDF (reference sequence). CDR3 nucleotides: TGTGCCACCAGCAGTTGGGCAGGGGGGAAGACTGAAGCTTTCTTT. Translated: CATSSWAGGKTEAFF.

The chain couples TRBV28 to TRBJ1-2; D gene ambiguous. The CDR3 spans 12 residues. Germline assignment: CDR1 MDHEN and CDR2 SYDVKM. V was clipped by 7 bases and J by 5 bases, with 11 bases between them. As DNA, the CDR3 is TGTGCCAGCAAATTTATGAGATATGGCTACACCTTC. Translated: CASKFMRYGYTF.

V usage is TRBV3-1 (or the pseudogene TRBV3-2) and J usage is TRBJ2-7; 8 nucleotides agree with TRBD1. V trimming: 4 bases; J trimming: 6 bases; junction bases outside the gene matches: 5. The CDR3 spans 13 residues. The germline V gene has CDR1 LGHDT and CDR2 YNNKEL (reference sequence). The CDR3, as DNA: TGTGCCAGCAGCCGGACAGGGAACAGCGAGCAGTACTTC. It translates to CASSRTGNSEQYF.

The J gene is TRBJ2-1, the V gene TRBV3-1 (or the pseudogene TRBV3-2); 8 bases map to TRBD2. The V gene's germline CDR1 is LGHDT and CDR2 YNNKEL (reference sequence). There are 13 residues in the CDR3. The J segment lost 15 bases and the V segment lost 0 bases, leaving 7 bases of the junction unmatched. CDR3 sequence: CASSQDRGSGVFF. The CDR3 DNA reads TGTGCCAGCAGCCAAGATCGGGGTAGCGGGGTGTTCTTC.

CDR3: CASTLQDYGYTF. The CDR3 DNA sequence: TGTGCCAGCACTTTACAAGATTATGGCTACACCTTC. The gene calls are TRBV6-1 and TRBJ1-2; D remains ambiguous. CDR1 MNHNS and CDR2 SASEGT come from the germline V gene. This CDR3 has 12 amino acids. Trimming shortened V by 7 bases and J by 5 bases, and 11 bases separated the two germline ends.

This clone was observed once. The chain carries TRBV27 and TRBJ1-3; 7 positions match TRBD1. This CDR3 has 18 amino acids. Germline CDR1 MNHEY, CDR2 SMNVEV (reference sequence). With 2 bases clipped from V and 0 bases from J, the junction kept 10 bases outside the gene matches. The CDR3 DNA follows: TGTGCCAGCAGTTTAAAGGCAGGGGGACCGAGCTCTGGAAACACCATATATTTT. Translation: CASSLKAGGPSSGNTIYF.

This clone was detected only once. This chain connects TRBV2 to TRBJ2-1, with 11 bases lining up with TRBD2. Losses at the gene ends were 4 bases for V and 9 bases for J; bases not matched to a gene: 8. The CDR3 covers 15 residues. Germline CDR1 and CDR2: SNHLY and FYNNEI. The CDR3 nucleotides are TGTGCCAGCAGTGTAGGTAGCGGGAGGGCCGGTGAGCAGTTCTTC. Translated, it gives CASSVGSGRAGEQFF.

CDR3 protein: CASSLPGTSGTVYEQYF. The CDR3 DNA reads TGTGCCAGCAGCTTGCCCGGGACTAGCGGGACTGTTTACGAGCAGTACTTC. The rearrangement links TRBV11-2 to TRBJ2-7; TRBD2 aligns across 13 bases. There are 17 residues in the CDR3. The V gene end was trimmed by 3 bases and the J gene end by 4 bases; junction bases not matched to a gene: 9. Germline lookup yields CDR1 SGHAT and CDR2 FQNNGV.

This clone has just one count. This rearrangement joins TRBV3-1 (or the pseudogene TRBV3-2) to TRBJ1-3; tentative D call: TRBD1 (5 bases). Germline V gives CDR1 LGHDT, CDR2 YNNKEL (reference sequence). The CDR3 has 16 residues. The germline V and J ends were trimmed by 2 bases and 0 bases, with 11 bases remaining between them. The CDR3 sequence: CASSQKGEGSGNTIYF. The CDR3 bases are TGTGCCAGCAGCCAAAAAGGGGAAGGCTCTGGAAACACCATATATTTT.

The CDR3 DNA is TGTGCCAGCAGCTTAGGTGGACAGGGTTCAGATACGCAGTATTTT. This codes for CASSLGGQGSDTQYF. The rearrangement links TRBV7-3 to TRBJ2-3; 8 nucleotides agree with TRBD1. From germline, CDR1 is SGHTA and CDR2 FQGTGA. The CDR3 is 15 amino acids. V was clipped by 2 bases and J by 4 bases; unmatched bases: 5. The full variable domain, in which reference TRBV7-3 and TRBJ2-3 provide the parts outside the CDR3, is GAGVSQTPSNKVTEKGKYVELRCDPISGHTALYWYRQSLGQGPEFLIYFQGTGAADDSGLPNDRFFAVRPEGSVSTLKIQRTERGDSAVYLCASSLGGQGSDTQYFGPGTRLTVL.

The chain links TRBV28 to TRBJ2-1; the D gene is possibly TRBD1 (5 bases). From germline, CDR1 is MDHEN and CDR2 SYDVKM. V shed 6 bases and J shed 6 bases, with 9 bases lying between them. CDR3 length equals 12 residues. DNA for the CDR3: TGTGCCAGCAGCCAGGGTCCCAATGAGCAGTTCTTC. Translation: CASSQGPNEQFF. Using reference TRBV28 and TRBJ2-1 for the parts outside the CDR3, the full variable domain is DVKVTQSSRYLVKRTGEKVFLECVQDMDHENMFWYRQDPGLGLRLIYFSYDVKMKEKGDIPEGYSVSREKKERFSLILESASTNQTSMYLCASSQGPNEQFFGPGTRLTVL.

The chain couples TRBV28 to TRBJ2-1; the D is unclear. V was trimmed by 2 bases and J by 4 bases, leaving 9 bases between them. The CDR3 is 14 amino acids. The germline CDR1 and CDR2 sequences are MDHEN and SYDVKM. The CDR3 sequence is CASSLPQVYNEQFF. Written as DNA, the CDR3 is TGTGCCAGCAGTTTACCCCAGGTATACAATGAGCAGTTCTTC.

The gene calls are TRBV15 and TRBJ2-7, with 9 bases fitting TRBD2. Germline-derived CDR1 and CDR2 are LNHNV and YYDKDF (reference sequence). Trimming cost V 0 bases and J 2 bases; bases outside gene matches: 8. This CDR3 is built from 17 residues. CDR3 in amino acids: CATSRDLGTSYTYEQYF. CDR3 nucleotide sequence: TGTGCCACCAGCAGAGATCTGGGGACTAGCTATACCTACGAGCAGTACTTC.

Worth noting for this clone: A junction boundary mismatches the germline segment, possibly from a read error. The chain employs TRBV29-1 and TRBJ1-1; the D gene is possibly TRBD1 (5 bases). This CDR3 is 14 amino acids long. Germline CDR1 is SQVTM and CDR2 is ANQGSEA. The CDR3 loop is CSVERFEGATESFF. Written as DNA, the CDR3 is TGCAGCGTTGAAAGGTTCGAAGGGGCTACTGAATCTTTCTTT.

V and J are TRBV7-2 and TRBJ1-5; 8 bases are a match to TRBD1. J was trimmed by 6 bases and V by 5 bases; bases with no gene match: 3. The CDR3 runs to 13 residues. Germline CDR1 is SGHTA and CDR2 is FQGNSA. CDR3 protein: CASSRQGSQPQHF. CDR3 nucleotides: TGTGCCAGCAGCCGACAGGGGAGTCAGCCCCAGCATTTT.

This chain links TRBV6-2 or TRBV6-3 with TRBJ1-5; 11 bases match TRBD1. Germline V gene lookup returns CDR1 MNHEY and CDR2 SVGEGT. The CDR3 runs 15 residues. V lost 2 bases to trimming and J lost 6 bases; unmatched junction nucleotides: 3. Here the CDR3 reads CASSYGDRGSQPQHF. In nucleotides, the CDR3 is TGTGCCAGCAGTTACGGGGACAGGGGGAGTCAGCCCCAGCATTTT.